The 17 T cell receptor beta chains presented below share a single source sample, sequenced in a study of shared clonotypes between healthy human individuals. CD45RO negativity and positive selection for CCR7 defined naive CD8 cells, a population that excluded terminally differentiated effector memory CD45RA+ cells. Clones were sequenced by immunoSEQ multiplex PCR, and TCRdb holds only the in-frame ones, with some missing. The data contain around 2.1 million clones, around 93% of them singletons. Sequencing was carried out using naive CD8+ T cells from PBMCs. These receptors all stem from a man between 18 and 35 years old in good health. Some clones in this sample may be carry-over from other donors' samples.

The gene calls are TRBV10-3 and TRBJ2-5; D may be TRBD2 (6 bases). This CDR3 is built from 16 residues. V gave up 0 bases and J gave up 4 bases, with 15 bases separating them. Looked up from germline, CDR1 is ENHRY and CDR2 is SYGVKD. CDR3 nucleotide sequence: TGTGCCATCAGTGAGTCGAGGGCAGGGAGGAGAGAGACCCAGTACTTC. Encoded protein: CAISESRAGRRETQYF.

The rearrangement uses TRBV5-6 and TRBJ1-2; 8 bases are a match to TRBD1. The CDR3 length is 13 residues. V was clipped by 3 bases and J by 9 bases; unmatched bases: 7. CDR1 and CDR2 from the germline V gene are SGHDT and YYEEEE. DNA of the CDR3: TGTGCCAGCAGCTGGGACAGGCTTAAGAGCTACACCTTC. It is translated as CASSWDRLKSYTF.

The chain recombines TRBV11-3 with TRBJ2-1; 10 nucleotides align to TRBD2. Losses at the gene ends were 5 bases for V and 0 bases for J; bases not matched to a gene: 16. The CDR3 length is 20 residues. Germline lookup yields CDR1 SGHNT and CDR2 YENEEA. For the CDR3, the DNA is TGTGCCAGCAGCCCAGGAGAGGGATATAGCGGGAGGCACTCCTACAATGAGCAGTTCTTC. Translation gives CASSPGEGYSGRHSYNEQFF. Full variable domain (missing parts from reference TRBV11-3 and TRBJ2-1): EAGVVQSPRYKIIEKKQPVAFWCNPISGHNTLYWYLQNLGQGPELLIRYENEEAVDDSQLPKDRFSAERLKGVDSTLKIQPAELGDSAVYLCASSPGEGYSGRHSYNEQFFGPGTRLTVL.

V and J are TRBV11-3 and TRBJ1-3; TRBD1 aligns across 10 bases. Germline V gene lookup returns CDR1 SGHNT and CDR2 YENEEA. With 1 base clipped from V and 1 base from J, the junction kept 10 bases outside the gene matches. The CDR3 is 19 residues long. CDR3 protein: CASSLGRRTGGLSGNTIYF. The CDR3 DNA sequence: TGTGCCAGCAGCTTAGGTAGAAGGACAGGGGGATTATCTGGAAACACCATATATTTT.

The chain uses TRBV29-1 and TRBJ2-2; 12 nucleotides agree with TRBD2. In germline, CDR1 is SQVTM, CDR2 ANQGSEA. J lost 7 bases, V lost 4 bases, and 7 bases had no gene match. There are 15 residues in the CDR3. The CDR3 nucleotides read TGCAGCGTTGGACTAGCGGGAGAATTAGGCGGGGAGCTGTTTTTT. Protein product: CSVGLAGELGGELFF.

In regard to this clone: The same CDR3 is also encoded by other DNA sequences in this sample. CDR3: CASSSPQGAEETQYF. The CDR3, as DNA: TGTGCCAGCAGTTCTCCACAGGGGGCGGAAGAGACCCAGTACTTC. V and J are TRBV28 and TRBJ2-5; TRBD1 aligns across 9 bases. V trimming: 4 bases; J trimming: 3 bases; junction bases outside the gene matches: 6. The CDR3 has 15 residues. Germline CDR1 MDHEN, CDR2 SYDVKM.

The chain employs TRBV30 and TRBJ2-7; a weak D match, TRBD2 (6 bases). V shed 1 base and J shed 5 bases, with 6 bases lying between them. CDR1 and CDR2 from the germline V gene are GTSNPN and SVGIG (reference sequence). CDR3 length: 11 amino acids. Here the CDR3 reads CAWSAGDEQYF. The CDR3 DNA reads TGTGCCTGGAGTGCGGGGGACGAGCAGTACTTC.

J is TRBJ2-1 and V is TRBV4-2; no clear D gene. The CDR3 runs 15 residues. The V gene's germline CDR1 is LGHNA and CDR2 YNFKEQ. The V end lost 2 bases, the J end lost 0 bases, and 8 bases lay between the germline ends. CDR3 region: CASSQPRHSYNEQFF. CDR3 nucleotide sequence: TGTGCCAGCAGCCAACCGAGGCACTCCTACAATGAGCAGTTCTTC.

This clone came up once. The chain couples TRBV19 to TRBJ2-3; 7 bases agree with TRBD1. The CDR3 spans 15 residues. Germline V lookup: CDR1 LNHDA, CDR2 SQIVND (reference sequence). The V gene end was trimmed by 5 bases and the J gene end by 0 bases; junction bases not matched to a gene: 5. The DNA for the CDR3 is TGTGCCAGTAGTTGGGACAGAGAAAGCACAGATACGCAGTATTTT. It encodes CASSWDRESTDTQYF.

V usage is TRBV2 and J usage is TRBJ2-5; D unclear. The CDR3 has 14 residues. Germline lookup yields CDR1 SNHLY and CDR2 FYNNEI. V was clipped by 7 bases and J by 4 bases, with 16 bases between them. The CDR3 nucleotides read TGTGCCAGCACTGATTTAGGCCTACGAGAGACCCAGTACTTC. Translating it yields CASTDLGLRETQYF.

This clone is a singleton in its sample. The chain uses TRBV28 and TRBJ2-7; D is ambiguous. V lost 5 bases to trimming and J lost 0 bases, with 8 bases between them. CDR3 length: 13 residues. CDR1 is MDHEN and CDR2 is SYDVKM in the germline V gene. CDR3 nucleotide sequence: TGTGCCAGCAGTCTCGACCCCTCCTACGAGCAGTACTTC. It translates to CASSLDPSYEQYF.

The V and J genes are TRBV27 and TRBJ2-1; the match to TRBD2 covers 9 bases. From germline, CDR1 is MNHEY and CDR2 SMNVEV (reference sequence). This CDR3 comprises 15 residues. Trimming cost V 5 bases and J 8 bases; bases outside gene matches: 10. CDR3 sequence reads: CASSMGLAPADEQFF. The DNA of the CDR3 is TGTGCCAGCAGTATGGGACTAGCACCCGCCGATGAGCAGTTCTTC.

This chain joins TRBV5-4 and TRBJ2-2; D perhaps matches TRBD1 (6 bases). Trimming left V 0 bases short and J 3 bases short, with 15 bases between. This CDR3 region has 17 residues. The germline V gene encodes CDR1 SGHNT and CDR2 YYREEE (reference sequence). CDR3 amino acids: CASSLALGGWDTGELFF. In DNA, the CDR3 is TGTGCCAGCAGCTTGGCCCTTGGGGGCTGGGACACCGGGGAGCTGTTTTTT.

The chain recombines TRBV19 with TRBJ2-1; TRBD2 matches at 9 bases. The CDR3 length is 14 residues. V lost 9 bases to trimming and J lost 2 bases; unmatched junction nucleotides: 5. Germline V CDR1 and CDR2: LNHDA, SQIVND (reference sequence). CDR3 sequence reads: CASRVAGAYNEQFF. The CDR3 DNA sequence: TGTGCCAGCAGAGTAGCGGGAGCCTACAATGAGCAGTTCTTC.

The chain recombines TRBV1 with TRBJ1-5. TRBV1 counts as a pseudogene. The CDR3 has 18 residues. The CDR3 DNA is TGCACCAGCAGCCGAAAAGGACGGAGAATATATAGCAATCAGCCCCAGCATTTT. As protein: CTSSRKGRRIYSNQPQHF.

The genes are TRBV6-5 and TRBJ2-5, with D possibly matching TRBD1 (6 bases). The CDR3 loop spans 13 amino acids. V lost 6 bases, J lost 5 bases, and 13 bases lay in between. CDR1 is MNHEY and CDR2 is SVGAGI in the germline V gene. The CDR3 bases are TGTGCCAGCAGGGCAGGGGTGTGGGAGACCCAGTACTTC. It yields the protein CASRAGVWETQYF.

A word on this clone: Other nucleotide sequences from this sample produce the same CDR3. The gene calls are TRBV30 and TRBJ1-1; D perhaps matches TRBD1 (5 bases). Germline values: CDR1 GTSNPN, CDR2 SVGIG (reference sequence). The length of the CDR3 is 13 residues. Trimming stripped 0 bases from V and 5 bases from J, with 10 bases between. CDR3 region: CAWSVGAGTEAFF. The CDR3 DNA sequence: TGTGCCTGGAGTGTAGGGGCCGGGACTGAAGCTTTCTTT.